One and the same sample provided the 4 T cell receptor beta chains below, sequenced in a study of shared clonotypes between healthy human individuals. The protocol was immunoSEQ multiplex PCR, while the TCRdb copy is restricted to in-frame clones and leaves out a portion. The data contain approximately 2,300,000 clones, roughly 90% of them singletons. Sequencing input: naive CD4+ T cells from PBMCs. The sample's subset: CD45RA+ positively selected. These TCRs come from a young man in good health. Some clones in this sample may be carry-over from other donors' samples.

About this clone itself: The same CDR3 arises from other DNA sequences in this sample as well. The rearrangement joins TRBV28 to TRBJ1-2; no firm D call. This CDR3 region has 11 residues. V was cut by 3 bases and J by 2 bases, with 1 base left in between. Germline CDR1 and CDR2: MDHEN and SYDVKM. The CDR3 loop reads CASSLNYGYTF. The CDR3 region has the DNA TGTGCCAGCAGTTTGAACTATGGCTACACCTTC.

The chain is built from TRBV7-3 and TRBJ2-2, with 7 nucleotides matching TRBD1. There are 18 residues in the CDR3. V shed 5 bases and J 1 base; nucleotides not matched to a gene: 13. From germline, CDR1 is SGHTA and CDR2 FQGTGA. The CDR3 is CASSVQPWGQRNTGELFF. CDR3 coding DNA: TGTGCCAGCAGCGTACAACCGTGGGGACAGAGGAACACCGGGGAGCTGTTTTTT.

This clone was picked up one time. The chain links TRBV4-1 to TRBJ1-3; possibly TRBD1 for D (5 bases). The V end lost 1 base, the J end lost 1 base, and 11 bases lay between the germline ends. The CDR3 consists of 16 residues. Germline V gene lookup returns CDR1 MGHRA and CDR2 YSYEKL. The CDR3 nucleotides read TGCGCCAGCAGCCAAGGTGGGGGAAGATCTGGAAACACCATATATTTT. This translates into CASSQGGGRSGNTIYF.

The chain links TRBV7-8 to TRBJ1-5; TRBD1 agrees at 7 bases. Trimming removed 1 base from V and 4 bases from J; junction bases left unmatched: 4. Germline V gene sequence: CDR1 SGHVS, CDR2 FQNEAQ. This CDR3 region has 15 residues. The CDR3 spells CASSLVGTANQPQHF. The CDR3, as DNA: TGTGCCAGCAGCTTAGTTGGGACAGCTAATCAGCCCCAGCATTTT.